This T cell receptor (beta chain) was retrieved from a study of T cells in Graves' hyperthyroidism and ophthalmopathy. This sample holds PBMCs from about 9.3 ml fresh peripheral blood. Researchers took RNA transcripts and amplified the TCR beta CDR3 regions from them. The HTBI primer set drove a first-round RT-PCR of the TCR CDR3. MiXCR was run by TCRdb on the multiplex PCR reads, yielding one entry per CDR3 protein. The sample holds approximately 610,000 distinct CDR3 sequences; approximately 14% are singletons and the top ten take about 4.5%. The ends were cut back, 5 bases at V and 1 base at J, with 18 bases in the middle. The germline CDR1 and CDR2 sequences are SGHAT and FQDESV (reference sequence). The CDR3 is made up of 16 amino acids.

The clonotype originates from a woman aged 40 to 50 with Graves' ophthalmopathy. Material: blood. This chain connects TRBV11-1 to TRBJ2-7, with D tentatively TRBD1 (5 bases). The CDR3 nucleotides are TGTGCCAGCAGCCCCGACGTATGGGGCAATTCCTACGAGCAGTACTTC. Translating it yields CASSPDVWGNSYEQYF.